This record covers a single T cell receptor (beta chain). One end of the junction is discordant with germline, which a read error may explain. Patients had residual fresh-frozen tumor tissue and more than two years of survival data. Produced via immunoSEQ multiplex PCR; TCRdb's table is partial and in-frame only. The sample lists roughly 80,000 clones; 70% to 90% were seen once. The source of the sample is a study of glioma-infiltrating T cells after dendritic cell vaccination. The CDR3 sequence is 13 residues long. Germline assignment: CDR1 SSHAT and CDR2 FNYEAQ (reference sequence). The source was blood, collected before dendritic cell vaccination. The rearrangement joins TRBV7-7 to TRBJ2-1; D not resolved. This TCR was sampled from a human donor with glioblastoma. The DNA for the CDR3 is TGTGCTAGCAGCCCTGACATGTACAATGAGCAGTTCTTC. Translating gives CASSPDMYNEQFF.